The 3 T cell receptor beta chains listed next were all sequenced from one sample in a study of T cell clones after liver transplantation. Libraries were prepared by immunoSEQ multiplex PCR; TCRdb keeps only in-frame clonotypes and omits some of them. The sample records roughly 51,000 clones, approximately 71% being singletons. Here the sequenced sample was CD4+ T cells from blood, taken around 54 months after liver transplant. The receptors were gathered from a human patient who received a liver transplant. Some T cells may originate from the graft donor.

The chain uses TRBV27 and TRBJ1-2, with TRBD1 matching 8 bases. The CDR3 is 13 amino acids. The V segment lost 5 bases and the J segment 6 bases; nucleotides outside the gene matches: 5. CDR1 is MNHEY, CDR2 SMNVEV, per germline (reference sequence). In nucleotides, the CDR3 is TGTGCCAGCAGTGCCGGGACAGGCAATGGCTACACCTTC. It translates to CASSAGTGNGYTF.

The chain is built from TRBV7-6 and TRBJ1-1, with D possibly TRBD1 on 6 matching bases. CDR3 length: 16 residues. Trimming left V 1 base short and J 3 bases short, with 15 bases between. Germline lookup yields CDR1 SGHVS and CDR2 FNYEAQ. The CDR3 DNA is TGTGCCAGCAGCTTAGGAATTAGGGGGAAGCACACTGAAGCTTTCTTT. Protein sequence: CASSLGIRGKHTEAFF. Combining the CDR3 with reference TRBV7-6 and TRBJ1-1 gives the whole variable domain GAGVSQSPRYKVTKRGQDVALRCDPISGHVSLYWYRQALGQGPEFLTYFNYEAQQDKSGLPNDRFSAERPEGSISTLTIQRTEQRDSAMYRCASSLGIRGKHTEAFFGQGTRLTVV.

The chain has TRBV27 and TRBJ2-5; TRBD2 agrees at 7 bases. Germline CDR1 reads MNHEY; CDR2 reads SMNVEV (reference sequence). The V gene end was trimmed by 3 bases and the J gene end by 7 bases; junction bases not matched to a gene: 8. The CDR3 totals 14 residues. CDR3 loop: CASSLTSLVGTQYF. The CDR3, as DNA: TGTGCCAGCAGTTTGACTAGCCTCGTCGGGACCCAGTACTTC.